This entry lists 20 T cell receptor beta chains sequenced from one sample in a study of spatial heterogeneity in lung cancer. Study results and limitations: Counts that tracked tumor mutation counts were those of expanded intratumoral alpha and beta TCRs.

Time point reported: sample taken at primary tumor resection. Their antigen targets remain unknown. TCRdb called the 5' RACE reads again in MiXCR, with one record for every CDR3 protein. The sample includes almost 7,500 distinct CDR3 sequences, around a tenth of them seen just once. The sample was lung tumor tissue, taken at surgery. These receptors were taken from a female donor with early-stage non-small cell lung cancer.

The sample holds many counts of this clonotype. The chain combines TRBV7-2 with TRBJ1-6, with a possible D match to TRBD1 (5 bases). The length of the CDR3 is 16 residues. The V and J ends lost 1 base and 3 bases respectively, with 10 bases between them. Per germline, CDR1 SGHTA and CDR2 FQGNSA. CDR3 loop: CASSLVAGGYNSPLHF. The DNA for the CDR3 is TGTGCCAGCAGCTTAGTAGCCGGGGGCTATAATTCACCCCTCCACTTT.

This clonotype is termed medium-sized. CDR3 DNA sequence: TGCAGCGTTGTGGCAGGGCTCTACGAGCAGTACTTC. It specifies CSVVAGLYEQYF. J is TRBJ2-7 and V is TRBV29-1; TRBD1 might be the D (5 bases). V gave up 4 bases and J gave up 3 bases, with 10 bases separating them. The CDR3 has 12 residues. From germline, CDR1 is SQVTM and CDR2 ANQGSEA.

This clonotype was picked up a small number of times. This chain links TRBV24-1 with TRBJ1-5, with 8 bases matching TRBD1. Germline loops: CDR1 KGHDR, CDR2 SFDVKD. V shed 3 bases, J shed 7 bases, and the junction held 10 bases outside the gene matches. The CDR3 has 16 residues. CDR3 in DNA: TGTGCCACCAGTGATCTTAGGACAGGGAAGGACCAGCCCCAGCATTTT. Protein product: CATSDLRTGKDQPQHF.

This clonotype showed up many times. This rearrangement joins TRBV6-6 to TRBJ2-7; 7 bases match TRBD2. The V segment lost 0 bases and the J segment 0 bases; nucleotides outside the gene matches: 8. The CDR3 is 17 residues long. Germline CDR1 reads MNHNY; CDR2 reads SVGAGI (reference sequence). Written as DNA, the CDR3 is TGTGCCAGCAGTTACTCCCTAGCGGCTATAAGCTCCTACGAGCAGTACTTC. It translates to CASSYSLAAISSYEQYF.

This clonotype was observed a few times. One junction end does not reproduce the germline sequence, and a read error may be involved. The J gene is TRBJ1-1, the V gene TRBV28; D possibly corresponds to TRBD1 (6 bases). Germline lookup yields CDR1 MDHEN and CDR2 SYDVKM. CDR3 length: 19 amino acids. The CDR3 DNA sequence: TGTGCCAGCAGTTTTAGGCGCTGGACAGCCCCGGAAGGGAACGCTGAAGCTTTCTTT. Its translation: CASSFRRWTAPEGNAEAFF.

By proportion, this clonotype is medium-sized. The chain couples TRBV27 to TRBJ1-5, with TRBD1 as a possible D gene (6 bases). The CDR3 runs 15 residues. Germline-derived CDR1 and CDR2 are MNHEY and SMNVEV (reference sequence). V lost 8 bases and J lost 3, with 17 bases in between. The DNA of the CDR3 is TGTGCCAGCGGATTACAGGGTACCGCCAATCAGCCCCAGCATTTT. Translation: CASGLQGTANQPQHF.

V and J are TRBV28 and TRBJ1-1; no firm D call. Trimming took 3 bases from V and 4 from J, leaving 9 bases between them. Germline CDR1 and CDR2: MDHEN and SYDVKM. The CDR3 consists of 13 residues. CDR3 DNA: TGTGCCAGCAGTTTTGTCGGTGGCACTGAAGCTTTCTTT. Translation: CASSFVGGTEAFF.

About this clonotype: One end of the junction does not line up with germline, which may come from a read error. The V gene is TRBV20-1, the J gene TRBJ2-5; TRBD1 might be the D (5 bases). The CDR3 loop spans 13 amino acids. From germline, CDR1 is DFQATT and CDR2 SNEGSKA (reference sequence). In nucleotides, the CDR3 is TGCGGTGCTCTCACGACAGTCCAAGAGACCCAGTACTTC. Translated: CGALTTVQETQYF.

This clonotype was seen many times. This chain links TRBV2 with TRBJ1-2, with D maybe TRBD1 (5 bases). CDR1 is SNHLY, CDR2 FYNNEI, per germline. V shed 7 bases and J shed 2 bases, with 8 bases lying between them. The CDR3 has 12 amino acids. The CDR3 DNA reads TGTGCCAGCACGGGGGACAACTATGGCTACACCTTC. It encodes CASTGDNYGYTF.

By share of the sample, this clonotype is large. CDR3 region: CASTYIDSNQPQHF. DNA of the CDR3: TGTGCCAGCACCTACATCGACAGCAATCAGCCCCAGCATTTT. The chain carries TRBV12-3 or TRBV12-4 and TRBJ1-5; D gene uncertain. V dropped 7 bases and J dropped 1 base, with 11 bases sitting between them. The CDR3 runs to 14 residues.

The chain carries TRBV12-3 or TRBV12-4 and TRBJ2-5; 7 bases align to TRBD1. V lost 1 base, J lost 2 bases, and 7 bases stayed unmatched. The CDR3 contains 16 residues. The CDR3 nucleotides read TGTGCCAGCAGTTTAGGCAGGGGGTCTCGACAAGAGACCCAGTACTTC. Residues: CASSLGRGSRQETQYF.

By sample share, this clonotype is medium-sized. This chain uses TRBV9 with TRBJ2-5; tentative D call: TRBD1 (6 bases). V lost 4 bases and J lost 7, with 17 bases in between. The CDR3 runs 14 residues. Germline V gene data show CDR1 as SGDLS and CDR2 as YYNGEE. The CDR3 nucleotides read TGTGCCAGCAGCACATACAGGGACCAGGGGACCCAGTACTTC. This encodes CASSTYRDQGTQYF.

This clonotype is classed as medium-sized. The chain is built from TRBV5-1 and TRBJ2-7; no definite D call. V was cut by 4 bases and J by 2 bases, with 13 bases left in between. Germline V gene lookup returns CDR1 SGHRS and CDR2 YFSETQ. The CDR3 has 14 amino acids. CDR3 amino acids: CASSESRITYEQYF. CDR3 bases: TGCGCCAGCAGCGAGAGCCGTATCACCTACGAGCAGTACTTC.

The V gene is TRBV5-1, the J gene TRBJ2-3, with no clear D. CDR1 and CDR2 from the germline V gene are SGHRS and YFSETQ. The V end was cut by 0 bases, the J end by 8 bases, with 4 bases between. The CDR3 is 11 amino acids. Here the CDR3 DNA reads TGCGCCAGCAGCTTGGGGGTTACGCAGTATTTT. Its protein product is CASSLGVTQYF.

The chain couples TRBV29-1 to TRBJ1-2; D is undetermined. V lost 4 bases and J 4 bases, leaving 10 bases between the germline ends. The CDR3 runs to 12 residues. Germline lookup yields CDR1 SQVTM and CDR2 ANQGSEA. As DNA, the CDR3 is TGCAGCGTTGCGGCAGCTGGCTATGGCTACACCTTC. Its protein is CSVAAAGYGYTF.

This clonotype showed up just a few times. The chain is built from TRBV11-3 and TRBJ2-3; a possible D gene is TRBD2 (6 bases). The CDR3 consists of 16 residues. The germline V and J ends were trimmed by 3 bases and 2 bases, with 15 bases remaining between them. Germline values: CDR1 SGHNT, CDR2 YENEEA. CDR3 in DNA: TGTGCCAGCAGCTTTATCGGAGGGACCGTCACAGATACGCAGTATTTT. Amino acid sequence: CASSFIGGTVTDTQYF.

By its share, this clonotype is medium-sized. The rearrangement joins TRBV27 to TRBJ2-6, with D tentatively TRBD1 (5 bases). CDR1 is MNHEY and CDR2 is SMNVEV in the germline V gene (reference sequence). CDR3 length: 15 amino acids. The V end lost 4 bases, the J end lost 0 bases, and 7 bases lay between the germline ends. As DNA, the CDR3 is TGTGCCAGCAGTTGGACATACTCTGGGGCCAACGTCCTGACTTTC. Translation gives CASSWTYSGANVLTF.

The CDR3 nucleotides are TGTGCCATCAGTGAAGTCTACAATGAGCAGTTCTTC. Protein product: CAISEVYNEQFF. This sequence joins TRBV10-3 and TRBJ2-1, with D unresolved. The CDR3 covers 12 residues. V was cut by 3 bases and J by 3 bases, with 3 bases left in between. Germline-derived CDR1 and CDR2 are ENHRY and SYGVKD.

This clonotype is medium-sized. CDR3 in amino acids: CASSPDGAKNTEAFF. In DNA form, the CDR3 reads TGTGCCAGCTCACCAGACGGAGCCAAGAACACTGAAGCTTTCTTT. The chain couples TRBV18 to TRBJ1-1; no clear D. Germline V lookup: CDR1 KGHSH, CDR2 LQKENI. With 2 bases removed from V and 1 base from J, the gap between germline ends came to 11 bases. The CDR3 length is 15 residues.

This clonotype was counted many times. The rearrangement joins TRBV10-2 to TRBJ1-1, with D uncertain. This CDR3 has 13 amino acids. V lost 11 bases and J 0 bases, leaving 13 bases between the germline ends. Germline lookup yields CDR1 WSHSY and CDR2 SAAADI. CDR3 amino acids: CASRSVLNTEAFF. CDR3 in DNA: TGCGCCTCCCGTTCAGTTTTGAACACTGAAGCTTTCTTT.